This TCR beta chain was retrieved from a study of control samples from healthy donors and cancer patients. The repertoire was sequenced with immunoSEQ multiplex PCR; TCRdb's copy has only in-frame clones and lacks some. The data contain 170,000 or so clones, roughly 94% of them singletons. The germline V gene has CDR1 SGHNT and CDR2 YYREEE (reference sequence). With 3 bases clipped from V and 2 bases from J, the junction kept 8 bases outside the gene matches. This CDR3 has 17 residues. This receptor was obtained from a woman in her late teens or twenties in good health. The chain recombines TRBV5-4 with TRBJ1-6, with TRBD1 identical over 7 bases. The sequenced material came from blood. The CDR3 nucleotides read TGTGCCAGCAGCTCCGGACAGGATAGGACCTATAATTCACCCCTCCACTTT. As protein: CASSSGQDRTYNSPLHF.